This T cell receptor (beta chain) was sequenced for a study of T cell clonotyping in hematopoietic cell transplantation. Looking at the study overall: Recipients' pretransplant samples followed cytoreduction.

This clone was seen once. TCRdb keeps only in-frame clones here, not all; method: immunoSEQ multiplex PCR. The data show 45,000 or so clones, approximately 80% seen once. The time point is: recipient sample about 28 days before transplant, after cytoreduction. The input for sequencing was peripheral blood mononuclear cells, taken before stem cell transplant. This TCR was recovered from a man aged 60 to 75 with myelodysplastic syndrome. Some clones in this sample may be carry-over from other donors' samples.

CDR3 nucleotide sequence: TGTGCCAGCAGTTGGGACAGGGGGCGGGTTTACTATGGCTACACCTTC. This gives the protein CASSWDRGRVYYGYTF. The genes are TRBV5-6 and TRBJ1-2, with 12 bases aligning to TRBD1. The trim removed 5 bases at V and 3 bases at J, leaving 8 bases unmatched. Germline V gives CDR1 SGHDT, CDR2 YYEEEE. The CDR3 contains 16 residues.